The clone carrying this TCR beta chain was detected only once. Libraries were prepared by immunoSEQ multiplex PCR; TCRdb keeps only in-frame clonotypes and omits some of them. The sample includes some 120,000 clones, about 93% seen only once; the top ten take about 1.7%. This sample is part of a study of control samples from healthy donors and cancer patients. Sequencing was carried out using PBMCs. This TCR came from a man in his fifties or sixties with head and neck cancer.

Here the CDR3 reads CARSLASQNSPLHF. The DNA of the CDR3 is TGTGCCAGAAGCTTGGCTTCCCAGAATTCACCCCTCCACTTT. This chain connects TRBV5-3 to TRBJ1-6; the D is unclear. TRBV5-3 is filed as an ORF, its function uncertain. Trimming removed 0 bases from V and 7 bases from J, with 8 bases in between. The CDR3 consists of 14 residues.